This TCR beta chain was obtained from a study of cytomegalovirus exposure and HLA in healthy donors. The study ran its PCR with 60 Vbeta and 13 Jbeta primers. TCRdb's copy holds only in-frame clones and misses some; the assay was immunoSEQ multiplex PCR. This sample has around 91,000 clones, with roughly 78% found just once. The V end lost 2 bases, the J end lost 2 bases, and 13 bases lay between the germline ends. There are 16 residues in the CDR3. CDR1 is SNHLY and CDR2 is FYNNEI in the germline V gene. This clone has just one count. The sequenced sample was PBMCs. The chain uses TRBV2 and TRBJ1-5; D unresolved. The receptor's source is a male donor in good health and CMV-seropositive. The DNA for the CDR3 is TGTGCCAGCAGTGAATTAGAGGGAAGGGGCAATCAGCCCCAGCATTTT. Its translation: CASSELEGRGNQPQHF. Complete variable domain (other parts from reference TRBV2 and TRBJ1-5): EPEVTQTPSHQVTQMGQEVILRCVPISNHLYFYWYRQILGQKVEFLVSFYNNEISEKSEIFDDQFSVERPDGSNFTLKIRSTKLEDSAMYFCASSELEGRGNQPQHFGDGTRLSIL.